This T cell receptor (beta chain) emerged from a study of CD8+ T cells in alopecia areata. In each case, RNA was isolated and then reverse transcribed into cDNA as the sequencing template. TCRdb keeps only in-frame clones here, not all; method: immunoSEQ multiplex PCR. The data contain 120,000 or so clones, around 60% of them singletons. V gave up 2 bases and J gave up 7 bases; unmatched junction bases: 7. Germline CDR1 and CDR2: GTSNPN and SVGIG (reference sequence). The length of the CDR3 is 13 residues. Treatment in this sample: oral pan-JAK inhibitor, 5-10 mg twice daily. V usage is TRBV30 and J usage is TRBJ1-2; 7 positions match TRBD1. The clonotype comes from a human donor with alopecia areata. The sample here was CD4+ T cells sorted from blood, taken at week 4, from a patient treated with tofacitinib. The CDR3 region has the DNA TGTGCCTGGAGTATACGACAGGGTCTTGGCTACACCTTC. Translation gives CAWSIRQGLGYTF.